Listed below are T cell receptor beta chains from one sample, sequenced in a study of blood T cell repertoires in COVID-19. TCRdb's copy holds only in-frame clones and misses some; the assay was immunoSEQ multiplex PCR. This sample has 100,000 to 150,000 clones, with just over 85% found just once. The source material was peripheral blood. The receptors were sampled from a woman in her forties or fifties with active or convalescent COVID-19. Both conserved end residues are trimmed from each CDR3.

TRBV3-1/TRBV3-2	ASSQDGMQANTDTQY
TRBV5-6	ASSLGASGFNEQF
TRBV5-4	ASSFNSDTQY
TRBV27	ASSQGQPGNQPQH
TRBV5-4	ASSLYVADTQY
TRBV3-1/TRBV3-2	ASSLRGQGGSRNYGYT
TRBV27	ASSPQRSRAVRFNTGELF
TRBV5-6	ASSLVAAPNEKLF
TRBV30	AWSPPLTGRRQPQH
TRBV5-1	ASSLDRTDTQY
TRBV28	ASTDLQGATDTQY
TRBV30	AWSRGDYNEQF
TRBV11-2	ASSKTGGSYNEQF
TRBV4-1	ASSQDEGVGGELF
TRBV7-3	ASSDAGTSGGPGELF
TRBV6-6	ASSPGRRPQH
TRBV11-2	ASSLTYRDSILRTDTQY
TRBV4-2	ASSQEKVGAYEQY
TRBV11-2	ASSLESSGSNEQY
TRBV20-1	SASQDREQY
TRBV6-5	ASGLTSQY
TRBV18	ASSPPAGGTGGNEQF